The 4 T cell receptor beta chains below were found in one sample sequenced in a study of OX40 agonist ivuxolimab in advanced cancers. Using immunoSEQ multiplex PCR, the repertoire was profiled, and TCRdb retains in-frame clones only, with some absent. The sample has some 38,000 clones; 92% are singletons. The sample here was CD4+ or CD8+ T cells sorted from blood, taken in a trial of the OX40 agonist ivuxolimab. These receptor sequences come from an adult with an advanced solid tumor such as melanoma, head and neck, liver or kidney cancer.

This sequence joins TRBV7-9 and TRBJ2-1; no reliable D call. V was clipped by 2 bases and J by 14 bases, with 10 bases between them. Germline CDR1 and CDR2: SEHNR and FQNEAQ (reference sequence). CDR3 size: 11 residues. CDR3 residues: CASSLLGFEFF. The DNA for the CDR3 is TGTGCCAGCAGCTTATTAGGTTTTGAGTTCTTC.

V and J are TRBV15 and TRBJ2-7; D ambiguous. Germline CDR1 and CDR2: LNHNV and YYDKDF (reference sequence). V dropped 5 bases and J dropped 0 bases, with 11 bases sitting between them. The CDR3 extends over 14 amino acids. The CDR3 DNA is TGTGCCACCAGCTCCCTAGTCTCCTCCTACGAGCAGTACTTC. Amino acid sequence: CATSSLVSSYEQYF.

The rearrangement links TRBV7-9 to TRBJ2-5; D may be TRBD1 (6 bases). The germline CDR1 and CDR2 sequences are SEHNR and FQNEAQ (reference sequence). Trimming cost V 4 bases and J 5 bases, with 14 bases left between them. The CDR3 is 14 amino acids. As DNA, the CDR3 is TGTGCCAGCAGCTCCCAGGGGCCGAGGGAGACCCAGTACTTC. This codes for CASSSQGPRETQYF.

The genes are TRBV19 and TRBJ1-5; TRBD1 is a possible D gene (5 bases). CDR1 LNHDA and CDR2 SQIVND come from the germline V gene (reference sequence). V was cut by 3 bases and J by 1 base, with 7 bases left in between. The CDR3 has 14 amino acids. In nucleotides, the CDR3 is TGTGCCAGTAGTATGGGGACCAGCAATCAGCCCCAGCATTTT. Translated: CASSMGTSNQPQHF. The whole variable domain, remainder taken from reference TRBV19 and TRBJ1-5, is DGGITQSPKYLFRKEGQNVTLSCEQNLNHDAMYWYRQDPGQGLRLIYYSQIVNDFQKGDIAEGYSVSREKKESFPLTVTSAQKNPTAFYLCASSMGTSNQPQHFGDGTRLSIL.